This T cell receptor beta chain was sequenced in a study of monozygotic twins with cystic fibrosis. The method was immunoSEQ multiplex PCR; TCRdb's version includes in-frame clones alone and lacks a portion of them. The table includes 32,000 or so clones, 80% to 95% detected once. Study observations and caveats: Co-twins had the most similar V usage for 13 of 16 pairs, J for 8.

CDR1 and CDR2 from the germline V gene are SGHTA and FQGNSA. Between the trimmed V and J ends, which lost 5 bases and 0 bases, there was a span of 16 bases. The CDR3 contains 16 residues. As concerns this clone: Its antigen is still unknown.

Material: blood. The clonotype originates from a girl aged 2-10 years with cystic fibrosis. J is TRBJ1-2 and V is TRBV7-2; tentative D call: TRBD1 (6 bases). CDR3 sequence reads: CASSRDTVKANYGYTF. As DNA, the CDR3 is TGTGCCAGCAGCCGGGACACGGTTAAAGCTAACTATGGCTACACCTTC.